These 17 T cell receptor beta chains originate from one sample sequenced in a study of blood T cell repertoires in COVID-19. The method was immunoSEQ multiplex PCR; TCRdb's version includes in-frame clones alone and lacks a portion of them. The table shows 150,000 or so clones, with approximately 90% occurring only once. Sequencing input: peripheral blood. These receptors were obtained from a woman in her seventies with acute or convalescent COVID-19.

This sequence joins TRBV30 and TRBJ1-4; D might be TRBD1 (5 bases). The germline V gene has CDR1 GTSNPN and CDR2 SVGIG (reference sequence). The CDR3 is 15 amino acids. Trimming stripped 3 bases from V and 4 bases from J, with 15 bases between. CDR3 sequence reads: CAWSPWGGVNEKLFF. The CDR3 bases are TGTGCCTGGAGCCCCTGGGGCGGAGTTAATGAAAAACTGTTTTTT. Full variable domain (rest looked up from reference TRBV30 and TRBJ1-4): SQTIHQWPATLVQPVGSPLSLECTVEGTSNPNLYWYRQAAGRGLQLLFYSVGIGQISSEVPQNLSASRPQDRQFILSSKKLLLSDSGFYLCAWSPWGGVNEKLFFGSGTQLSVL.

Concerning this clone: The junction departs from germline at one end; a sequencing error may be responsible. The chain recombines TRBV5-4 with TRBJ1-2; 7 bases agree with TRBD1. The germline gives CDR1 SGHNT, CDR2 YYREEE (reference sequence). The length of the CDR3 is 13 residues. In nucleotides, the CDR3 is TGTGCCAGCAGCTCCCCCGGACAGGCCCCCGAACCCTTC. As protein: CASSSPGQAPEPF.

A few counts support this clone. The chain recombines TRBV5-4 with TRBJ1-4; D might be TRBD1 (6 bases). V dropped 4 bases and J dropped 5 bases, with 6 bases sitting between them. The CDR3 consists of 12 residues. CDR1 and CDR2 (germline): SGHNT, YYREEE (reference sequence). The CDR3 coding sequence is TGTGCCAGCAGCGGGACAAATGAAAAACTGTTTTTT. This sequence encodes CASSGTNEKLFF.

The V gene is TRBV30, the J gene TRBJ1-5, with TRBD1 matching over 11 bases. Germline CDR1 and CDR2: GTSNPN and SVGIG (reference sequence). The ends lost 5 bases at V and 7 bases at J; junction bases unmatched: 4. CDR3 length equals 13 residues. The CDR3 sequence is CAWGQGAYQPQHF. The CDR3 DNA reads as TGTGCCTGGGGACAGGGGGCCTACCAGCCCCAGCATTTT.

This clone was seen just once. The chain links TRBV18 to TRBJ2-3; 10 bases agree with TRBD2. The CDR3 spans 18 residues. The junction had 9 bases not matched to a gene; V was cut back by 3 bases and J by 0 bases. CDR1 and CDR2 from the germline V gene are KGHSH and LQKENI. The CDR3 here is CASSPSLAGAASTDTQYF. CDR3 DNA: TGTGCCAGCTCACCGTCCCTAGCGGGGGCCGCTAGCACAGATACGCAGTATTTT. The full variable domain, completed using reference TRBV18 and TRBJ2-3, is NAGVMQNPRHLVRRRGQEARLRCSPMKGHSHVYWYRQLPEEGLKFMVYLQKENIIDESGMPKERFSAEFPKEGPSILRIQQVVRGDSAAYFCASSPSLAGAASTDTQYFGPGTRLTVL.

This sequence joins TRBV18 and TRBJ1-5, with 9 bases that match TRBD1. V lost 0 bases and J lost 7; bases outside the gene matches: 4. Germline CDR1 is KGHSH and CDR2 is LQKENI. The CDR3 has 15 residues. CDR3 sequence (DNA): TGTGCCAGCTCACCACCGGGACAGGGATGGCAGCCCCAGCATTTT. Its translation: CASSPPGQGWQPQHF.

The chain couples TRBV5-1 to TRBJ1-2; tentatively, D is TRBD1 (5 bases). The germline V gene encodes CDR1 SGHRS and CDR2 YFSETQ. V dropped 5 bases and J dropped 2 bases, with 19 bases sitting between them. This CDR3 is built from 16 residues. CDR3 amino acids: CASRMSHRLGNYGYTF. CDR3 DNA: TGCGCCAGCAGAATGAGTCACAGGTTGGGAAACTATGGCTACACCTTC.

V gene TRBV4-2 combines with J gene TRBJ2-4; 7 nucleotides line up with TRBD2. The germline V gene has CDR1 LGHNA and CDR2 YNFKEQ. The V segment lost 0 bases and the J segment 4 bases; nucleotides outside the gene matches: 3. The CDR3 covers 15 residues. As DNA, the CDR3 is TGTGCCAGCAGCCAAGATCACGGGGGGAAAAACATTCAGTACTTC. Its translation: CASSQDHGGKNIQYF.

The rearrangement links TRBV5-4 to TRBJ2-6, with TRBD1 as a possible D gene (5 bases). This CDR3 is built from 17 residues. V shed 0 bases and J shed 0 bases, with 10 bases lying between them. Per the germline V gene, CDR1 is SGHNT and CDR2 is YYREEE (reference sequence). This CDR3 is CASSLDRRRSGANVLTF. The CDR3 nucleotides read TGTGCCAGCAGCTTGGACAGGCGCCGCTCTGGGGCCAACGTCCTGACTTTC.

Here the CDR3 reads CASRGHLNTGELFF. CDR3 DNA: TGTGCCAGCAGGGGACACCTTAACACCGGGGAGCTGTTTTTT. The gene calls are TRBV28 and TRBJ2-2; possibly TRBD1 for D (6 bases). Trimming left V 6 bases short and J 2 bases short, with 10 bases between. The length of the CDR3 is 14 residues. Germline lookup yields CDR1 MDHEN and CDR2 SYDVKM.

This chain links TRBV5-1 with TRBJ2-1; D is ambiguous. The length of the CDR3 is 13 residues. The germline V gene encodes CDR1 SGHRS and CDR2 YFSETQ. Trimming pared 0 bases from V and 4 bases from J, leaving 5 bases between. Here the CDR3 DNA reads TGCGCCAGCAGCTTGGAACGGTACAATGAGCAGTTCTTC. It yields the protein CASSLERYNEQFF.

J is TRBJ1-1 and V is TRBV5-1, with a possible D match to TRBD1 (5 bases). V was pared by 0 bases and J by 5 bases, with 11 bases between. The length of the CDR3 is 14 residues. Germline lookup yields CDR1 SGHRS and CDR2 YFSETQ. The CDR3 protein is CASSLGPQGTEAFF. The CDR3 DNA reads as TGCGCCAGCAGCTTGGGCCCCCAGGGTACTGAAGCTTTCTTT.

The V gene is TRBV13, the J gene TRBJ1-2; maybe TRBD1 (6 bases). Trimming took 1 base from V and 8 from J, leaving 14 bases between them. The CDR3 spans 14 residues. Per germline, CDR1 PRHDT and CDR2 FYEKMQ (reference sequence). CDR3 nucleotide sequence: TGTGCCAGCAGCTTAGTTGGGGGGGCTGGAGGCTACACCTTC. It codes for CASSLVGGAGGYTF. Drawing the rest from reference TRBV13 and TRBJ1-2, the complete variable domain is AAGVIQSPRHLIKEKRETATLKCYPIPRHDTVYWYQQGPGQDPQFLISFYEKMQSDKGSIPDRFSAQQFSDYHSELNMSSLELGDSALYFCASSLVGGAGGYTFGSGTRLTVV.

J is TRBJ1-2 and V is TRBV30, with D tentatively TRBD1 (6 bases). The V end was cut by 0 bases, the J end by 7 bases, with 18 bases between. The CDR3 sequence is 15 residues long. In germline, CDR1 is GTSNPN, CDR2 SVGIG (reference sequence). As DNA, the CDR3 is TGTGCCTGGAGTGTACAGGGAGCCCACCGGGGTGGCTACACCTTC. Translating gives CAWSVQGAHRGGYTF.

CDR3 sequence reads: CASKGGVETQYF. Written as DNA, the CDR3 is TGTGCCAGCAAAGGGGGGGTAGAGACCCAGTACTTC. The chain uses TRBV2 and TRBJ2-5, with a possible D match to TRBD2 (7 bases). Trimming took off 7 bases at V and 4 bases at J, with 10 bases between the two ends. Germline values: CDR1 SNHLY, CDR2 FYNNEI. The length of the CDR3 is 12 residues.

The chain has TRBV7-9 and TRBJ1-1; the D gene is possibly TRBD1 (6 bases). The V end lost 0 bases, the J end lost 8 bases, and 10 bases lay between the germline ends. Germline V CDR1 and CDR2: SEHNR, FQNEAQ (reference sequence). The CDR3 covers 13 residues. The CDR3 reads CASSLALGTEAFF. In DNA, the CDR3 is TGTGCCAGCAGCTTAGCGCTGGGGACAGAAGCTTTCTTT.

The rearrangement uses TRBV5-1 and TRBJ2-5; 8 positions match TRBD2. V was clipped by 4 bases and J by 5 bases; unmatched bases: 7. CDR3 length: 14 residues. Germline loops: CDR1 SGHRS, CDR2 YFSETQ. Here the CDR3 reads CASSPAGGSETQYF. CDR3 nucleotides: TGCGCCAGCAGCCCCGCGGGGGGTTCGGAGACCCAGTACTTC.